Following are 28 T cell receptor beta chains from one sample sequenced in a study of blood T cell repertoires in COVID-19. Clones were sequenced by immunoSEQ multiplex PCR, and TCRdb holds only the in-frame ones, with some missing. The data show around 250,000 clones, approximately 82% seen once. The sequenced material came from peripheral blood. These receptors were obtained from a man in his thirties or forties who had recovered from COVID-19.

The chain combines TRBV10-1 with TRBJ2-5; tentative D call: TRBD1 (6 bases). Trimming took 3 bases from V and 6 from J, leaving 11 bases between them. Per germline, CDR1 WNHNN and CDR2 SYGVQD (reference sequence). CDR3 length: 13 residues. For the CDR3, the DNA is TGCGCCAGCAGTGAAGGAAGGGGGAAGACCCAGTACTTC. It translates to CASSEGRGKTQYF.

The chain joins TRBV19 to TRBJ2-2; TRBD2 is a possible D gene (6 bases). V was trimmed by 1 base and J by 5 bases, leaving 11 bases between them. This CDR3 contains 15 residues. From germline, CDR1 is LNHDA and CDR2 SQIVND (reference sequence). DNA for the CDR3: TGTGCCAGTAGTATAGCCGGGACTCAAACCGGGGAGCTGTTTTTT. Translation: CASSIAGTQTGELFF.

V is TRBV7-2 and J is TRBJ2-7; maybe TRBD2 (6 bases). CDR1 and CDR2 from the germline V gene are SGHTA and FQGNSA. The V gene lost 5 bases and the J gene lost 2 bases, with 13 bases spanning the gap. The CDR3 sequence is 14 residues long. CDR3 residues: CASSLGRGPYEQYF. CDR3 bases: TGTGCCAGCAGCCTGGGGCGGGGCCCCTACGAGCAGTACTTC.

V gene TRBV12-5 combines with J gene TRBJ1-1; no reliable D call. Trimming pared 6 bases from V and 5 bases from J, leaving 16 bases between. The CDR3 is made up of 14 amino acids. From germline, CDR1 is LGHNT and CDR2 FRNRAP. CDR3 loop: CASGPTRARTEAFF. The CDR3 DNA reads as TGTGCTAGTGGCCCCACGAGGGCGCGTACTGAAGCTTTCTTT.

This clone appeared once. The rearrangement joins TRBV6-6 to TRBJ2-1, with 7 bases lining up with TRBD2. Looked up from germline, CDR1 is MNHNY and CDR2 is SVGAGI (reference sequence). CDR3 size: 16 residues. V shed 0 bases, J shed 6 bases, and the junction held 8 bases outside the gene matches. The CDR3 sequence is CASSYSGRPGGNEQFF. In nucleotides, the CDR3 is TGTGCCAGCAGTTACTCGGGAAGACCGGGGGGCAATGAGCAGTTCTTC.

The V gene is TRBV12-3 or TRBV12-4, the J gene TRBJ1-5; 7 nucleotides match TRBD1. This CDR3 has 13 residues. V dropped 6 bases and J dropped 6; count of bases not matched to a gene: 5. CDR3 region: CASSDRAGQPQHF. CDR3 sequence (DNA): TGTGCCAGCAGCGACAGGGCCGGTCAGCCCCAGCATTTT.

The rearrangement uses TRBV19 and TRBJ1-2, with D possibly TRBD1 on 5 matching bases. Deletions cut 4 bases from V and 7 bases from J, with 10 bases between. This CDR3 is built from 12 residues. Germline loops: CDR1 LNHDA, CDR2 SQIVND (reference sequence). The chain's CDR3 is CASSTQGSGYTF. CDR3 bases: TGTGCCAGTAGTACCCAGGGCAGTGGCTACACCTTC.

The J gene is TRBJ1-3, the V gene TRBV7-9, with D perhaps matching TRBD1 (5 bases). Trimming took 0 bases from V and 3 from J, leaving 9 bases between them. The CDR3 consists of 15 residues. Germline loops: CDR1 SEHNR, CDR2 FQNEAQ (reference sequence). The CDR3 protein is CASSLAGHGGNTIYF. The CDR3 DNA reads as TGTGCCAGCAGCTTAGCGGGGCATGGTGGAAACACCATATATTTT.

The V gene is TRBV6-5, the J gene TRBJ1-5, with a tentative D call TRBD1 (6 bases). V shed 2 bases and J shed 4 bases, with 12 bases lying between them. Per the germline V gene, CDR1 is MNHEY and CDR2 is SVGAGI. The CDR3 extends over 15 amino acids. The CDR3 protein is CASSYGGGVNQPQHF. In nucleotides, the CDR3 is TGTGCCAGCAGTTACGGAGGGGGGGTTAATCAGCCCCAGCATTTT.

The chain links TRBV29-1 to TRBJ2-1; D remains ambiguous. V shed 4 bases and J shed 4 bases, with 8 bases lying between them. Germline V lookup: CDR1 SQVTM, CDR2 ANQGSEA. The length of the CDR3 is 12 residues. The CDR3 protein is CSVVQKYNEQFF. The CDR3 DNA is TGCAGCGTTGTGCAGAAATACAATGAGCAGTTCTTC.

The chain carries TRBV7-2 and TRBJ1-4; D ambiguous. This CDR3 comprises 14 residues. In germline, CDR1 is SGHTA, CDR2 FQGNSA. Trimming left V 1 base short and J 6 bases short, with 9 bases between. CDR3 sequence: CASSLEVRDEKLFF. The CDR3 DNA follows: TGTGCCAGCAGCTTAGAGGTACGGGATGAAAAACTGTTTTTT.

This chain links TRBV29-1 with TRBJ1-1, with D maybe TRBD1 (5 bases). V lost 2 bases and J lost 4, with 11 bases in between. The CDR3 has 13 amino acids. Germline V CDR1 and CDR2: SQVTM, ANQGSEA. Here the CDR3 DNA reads TGCAGCGTTGAACGGGGGTTTGGCACTGAAGCTTTCTTT. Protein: CSVERGFGTEAFF. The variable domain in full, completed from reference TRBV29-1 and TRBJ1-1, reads SAVISQKPSRDICQRGTSLTIQCQVDSQVTMMFWYRQQPGQSLTLIATANQGSEATYESGFVIDKFPISRPNLTFSTLTVSNMSPEDSSIYLCSVERGFGTEAFFGQGTRLTVV.

The DNA for the CDR3 is TGTGCCAGCAGCTCCGGACTCAGCTTAGACACCGGGGAGCTGTTTTTT. It translates to CASSSGLSLDTGELFF. The V gene is TRBV11-2, the J gene TRBJ2-2; maybe TRBD2 (5 bases). The CDR3 covers 16 residues. Germline CDR1 SGHAT, CDR2 FQNNGV. Trimming removed 4 bases at V and 3 bases at J, with 15 bases between. The full variable domain, its missing parts supplied by reference TRBV11-2 and TRBJ2-2, is EAGVAQSPRYKIIEKRQSVAFWCNPISGHATLYWYQQILGQGPKLLIQFQNNGVVDDSQLPKDRFSAERLKGVDSTLKIQPAKLEDSAVYLCASSSGLSLDTGELFFGEGSRLTVL.

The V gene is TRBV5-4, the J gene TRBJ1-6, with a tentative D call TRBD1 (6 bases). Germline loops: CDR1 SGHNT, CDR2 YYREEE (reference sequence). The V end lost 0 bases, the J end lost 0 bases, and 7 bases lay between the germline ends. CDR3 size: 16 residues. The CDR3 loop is CASSLAQGSYNSPLHF. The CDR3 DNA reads TGTGCCAGCAGCTTGGCACAGGGCTCCTATAATTCACCCCTCCACTTT.

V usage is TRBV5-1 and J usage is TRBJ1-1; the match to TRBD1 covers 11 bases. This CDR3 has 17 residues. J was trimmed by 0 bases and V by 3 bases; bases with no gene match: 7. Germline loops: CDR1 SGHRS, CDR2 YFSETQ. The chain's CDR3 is CASSSGTGGTMNTEAFF. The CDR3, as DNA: TGCGCCAGCAGCTCGGGGACAGGGGGAACCATGAACACTGAAGCTTTCTTT. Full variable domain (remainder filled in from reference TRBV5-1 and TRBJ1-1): KAGVTQTPRYLIKTRGQQVTLSCSPISGHRSVSWYQQTPGQGLQFLFEYFSETQRNKGNFPGRFSGRQFSNSRSEMNVSTLELGDSALYLCASSSGTGGTMNTEAFFGQGTRLTVV.

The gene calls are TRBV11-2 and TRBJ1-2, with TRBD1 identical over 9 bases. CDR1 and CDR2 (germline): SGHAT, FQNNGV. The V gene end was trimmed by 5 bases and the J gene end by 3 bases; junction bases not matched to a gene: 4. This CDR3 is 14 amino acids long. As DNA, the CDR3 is TGTGCCAGCAGCCCGGACAGGGGCGACTATGGCTACACCTTC. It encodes CASSPDRGDYGYTF.

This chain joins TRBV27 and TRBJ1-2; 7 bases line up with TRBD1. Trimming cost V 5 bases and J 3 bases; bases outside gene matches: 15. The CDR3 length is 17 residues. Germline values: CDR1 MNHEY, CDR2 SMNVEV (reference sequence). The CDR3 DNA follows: TGTGCCAGCAGTCCATCCCTACATACAGGGGACTACTATGGCTACACCTTC. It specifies CASSPSLHTGDYYGYTF.

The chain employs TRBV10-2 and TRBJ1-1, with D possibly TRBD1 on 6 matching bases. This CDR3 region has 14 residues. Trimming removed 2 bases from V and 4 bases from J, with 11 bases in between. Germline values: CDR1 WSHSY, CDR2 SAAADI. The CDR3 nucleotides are TGCGCCAGCAGTGAGAGGGGGGGGTCCACTGAAGCTTTCTTT. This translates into CASSERGGSTEAFF.

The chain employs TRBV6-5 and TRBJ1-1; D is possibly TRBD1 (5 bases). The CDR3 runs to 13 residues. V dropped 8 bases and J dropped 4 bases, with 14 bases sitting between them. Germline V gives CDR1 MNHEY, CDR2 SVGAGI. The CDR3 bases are TGTGCCAGCCGGCCGGGGGGTGGCACTGAAGCTTTCTTT. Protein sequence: CASRPGGGTEAFF.

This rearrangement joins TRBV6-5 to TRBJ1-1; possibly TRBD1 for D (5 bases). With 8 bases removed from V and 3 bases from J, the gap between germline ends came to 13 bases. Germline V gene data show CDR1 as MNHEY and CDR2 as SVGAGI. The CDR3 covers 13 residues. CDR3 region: CASRGIQHTEAFF. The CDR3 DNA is TGTGCCAGCCGGGGGATCCAGCACACTGAAGCTTTCTTT.

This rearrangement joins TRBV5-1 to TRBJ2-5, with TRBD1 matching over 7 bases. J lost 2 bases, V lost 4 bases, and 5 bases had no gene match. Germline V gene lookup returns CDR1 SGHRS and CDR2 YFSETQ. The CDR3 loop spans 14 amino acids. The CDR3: CASSLGQPQETQYF. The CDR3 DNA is TGCGCCAGCAGCCTGGGACAGCCACAAGAGACCCAGTACTTC. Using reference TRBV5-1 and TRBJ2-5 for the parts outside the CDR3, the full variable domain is KAGVTQTPRYLIKTRGQQVTLSCSPISGHRSVSWYQQTPGQGLQFLFEYFSETQRNKGNFPGRFSGRQFSNSRSEMNVSTLELGDSALYLCASSLGQPQETQYFGPGTRLLVL.

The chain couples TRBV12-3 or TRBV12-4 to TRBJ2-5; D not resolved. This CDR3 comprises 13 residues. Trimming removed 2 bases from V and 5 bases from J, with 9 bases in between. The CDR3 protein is CASSLQQLETQYF. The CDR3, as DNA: TGTGCCAGCAGTTTACAACAATTGGAGACCCAGTACTTC.

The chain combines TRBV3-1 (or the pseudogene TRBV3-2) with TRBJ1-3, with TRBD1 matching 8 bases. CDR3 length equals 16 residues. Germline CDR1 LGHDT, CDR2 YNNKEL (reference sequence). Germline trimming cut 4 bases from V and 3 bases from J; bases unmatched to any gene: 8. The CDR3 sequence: CASSRDRRSGGNTIYF. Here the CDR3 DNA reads TGTGCCAGCAGCCGGGACAGGAGGTCGGGTGGAAACACCATATATTTT.

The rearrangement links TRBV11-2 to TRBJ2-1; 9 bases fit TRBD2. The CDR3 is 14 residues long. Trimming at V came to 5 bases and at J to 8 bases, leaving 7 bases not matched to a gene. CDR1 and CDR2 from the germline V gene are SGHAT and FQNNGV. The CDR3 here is CASSLIAGVHEQFF. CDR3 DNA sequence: TGTGCCAGCAGCCTGATAGCGGGGGTACATGAGCAGTTCTTC.

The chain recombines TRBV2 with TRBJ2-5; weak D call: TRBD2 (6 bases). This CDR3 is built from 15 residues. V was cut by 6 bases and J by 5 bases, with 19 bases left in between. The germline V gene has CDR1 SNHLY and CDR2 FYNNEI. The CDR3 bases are TGTGCCAGCAGCAAGGAACTAGCAACCGGGGAGACCCAGTACTTC. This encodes CASSKELATGETQYF. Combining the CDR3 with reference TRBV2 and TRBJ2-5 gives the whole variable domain EPEVTQTPSHQVTQMGQEVILRCVPISNHLYFYWYRQILGQKVEFLVSFYNNEISEKSEIFDDQFSVERPDGSNFTLKIRSTKLEDSAMYFCASSKELATGETQYFGPGTRLLVL.

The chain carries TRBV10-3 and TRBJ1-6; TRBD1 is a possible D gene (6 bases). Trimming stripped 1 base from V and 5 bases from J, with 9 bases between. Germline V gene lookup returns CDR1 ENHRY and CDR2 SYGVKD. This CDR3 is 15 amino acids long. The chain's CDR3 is CAISEFNRDNSPLHF. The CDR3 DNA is TGTGCCATCAGTGAGTTTAACAGGGATAATTCACCCCTCCACTTT.

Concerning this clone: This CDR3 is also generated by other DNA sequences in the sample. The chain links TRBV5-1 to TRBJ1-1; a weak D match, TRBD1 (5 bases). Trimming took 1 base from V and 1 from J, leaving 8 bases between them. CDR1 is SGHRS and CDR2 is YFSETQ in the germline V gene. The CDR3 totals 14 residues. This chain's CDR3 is CASSLTDRNTEAFF. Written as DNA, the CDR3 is TGCGCCAGCAGCTTGACCGACAGGAACACTGAAGCTTTCTTT.

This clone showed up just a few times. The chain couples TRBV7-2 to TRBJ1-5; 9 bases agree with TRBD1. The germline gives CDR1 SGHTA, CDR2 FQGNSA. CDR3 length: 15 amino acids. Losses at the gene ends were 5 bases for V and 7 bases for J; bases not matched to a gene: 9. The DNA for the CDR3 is TGTGCCAGCAGCCCGGACAGGGGAGGCCCCCAGCCCCAGCATTTT. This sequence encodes CASSPDRGGPQPQHF.